This entry lists 14 T cell receptor beta chains sequenced from one sample in a study of blood T cell repertoires in COVID-19. Assay: immunoSEQ multiplex PCR; the TCRdb copy retains only in-frame clones and omits some. This sample has about 160,000 clones, with about four fifths found just once. The sample taken for sequencing was peripheral blood. The receptors were gathered from a woman aged 55-69 years with COVID-19, enrolled during active disease.

V usage is TRBV5-1 and J usage is TRBJ1-4; tentatively, D is TRBD1 (6 bases). Germline assignment: CDR1 SGHRS and CDR2 YFSETQ. The V end was cut by 3 bases, the J end by 8 bases, with 20 bases between. The CDR3 is 16 amino acids. The CDR3 is CASSSTLATGTEKLFF. DNA of the CDR3: TGCGCCAGCAGCTCCACCCTTGCAACCGGGACAGAAAAACTGTTTTTT.

The chain joins TRBV3-1 (or the pseudogene TRBV3-2) to TRBJ2-1; 10 bases line up with TRBD2. The CDR3 contains 15 residues. Germline V gives CDR1 LGHDT, CDR2 YNNKEL (reference sequence). V trimming: 2 bases; J trimming: 6 bases; junction bases outside the gene matches: 4. The CDR3 loop is CASSQLLAGVNEQFF. As DNA, the CDR3 is TGTGCCAGCAGCCAACTTCTAGCGGGGGTCAATGAGCAGTTCTTC.

This sequence joins TRBV5-6 and TRBJ2-3; unclear D gene. Germline V gene lookup returns CDR1 SGHDT and CDR2 YYEEEE. V was trimmed by 0 bases and J by 2 bases, leaving 7 bases between them. This CDR3 is built from 14 residues. The CDR3 DNA sequence: TGTGCCAGCAGCTTGGGACTGAACACAGATACGCAGTATTTT. This codes for CASSLGLNTDTQYF.

The chain joins TRBV11-1 to TRBJ2-3; 11 positions match TRBD2. V shed 10 bases, J shed 4 bases, and the junction held 4 bases outside the gene matches. In germline, CDR1 is SGHAT, CDR2 FQDESV (reference sequence). CDR3 length: 13 amino acids. CDR3 nucleotides: TGTGCCATAGCGGGGGGGCGTTCAGATACGCAGTATTTT. Translating it yields CAIAGGRSDTQYF.

This chain links TRBV27 with TRBJ1-4; TRBD1 matches at 8 bases. This CDR3 spans 15 amino acids. In germline, CDR1 is MNHEY, CDR2 SMNVEV (reference sequence). The trim removed 2 bases at V and 5 bases at J, leaving 4 bases unmatched. CDR3 DNA sequence: TGTGCCAGCAGTTTAACAGGGGGGATGAATGAAAAACTGTTTTTT. Translated: CASSLTGGMNEKLFF.

The rearrangement joins TRBV28 to TRBJ2-6, with TRBD1 as a possible D gene (6 bases). This CDR3 region has 17 residues. V was cut by 6 bases and J by 1 base, with 16 bases left in between. CDR1 MDHEN and CDR2 SYDVKM come from the germline V gene. The CDR3 loop is CASRLPGHLSGANVLTF. The CDR3 DNA is TGTGCCAGCAGGCTCCCGGGACACCTATCTGGGGCCAACGTCCTGACTTTC.

The genes are TRBV7-3 and TRBJ2-3; maybe TRBD1 (6 bases). Germline loops: CDR1 SGHTA, CDR2 FQGTGA. V lost 2 bases, J lost 1 base, and 7 bases lay in between. The CDR3 is made up of 14 amino acids. CDR3 loop: CASSLGTRTDTQYF. The CDR3 DNA sequence: TGTGCCAGCAGCTTAGGGACACGCACAGATACGCAGTATTTT. The variable domain in full, with the rest retrieved from reference TRBV7-3 and TRBJ2-3, is GAGVSQTPSNKVTEKGKYVELRCDPISGHTALYWYRQSLGQGPEFLIYFQGTGAADDSGLPNDRFFAVRPEGSVSTLKIQRTERGDSAVYLCASSLGTRTDTQYFGPGTRLTVL.

This clone was counted at least ten times. The J gene is TRBJ1-5, the V gene TRBV19; tentative D call: TRBD1 (5 bases). The CDR3 is made up of 16 amino acids. CDR1 is LNHDA, CDR2 SQIVND, per germline (reference sequence). V was cut by 2 bases and J by 3 bases, with 14 bases left in between. The CDR3 region has the DNA TGTGCCAGTAGTATATATAAGGACACCTTCAATCAGCCCCAGCATTTT. Protein product: CASSIYKDTFNQPQHF.

A few counts support this clone. The gene calls are TRBV27 and TRBJ2-3, with a weak D call TRBD2 (5 bases). The CDR3 is 15 amino acids. V was cut by 2 bases and J by 0 bases, with 9 bases left in between. Germline assignment: CDR1 MNHEY and CDR2 SMNVEV (reference sequence). The chain's CDR3 is CASSLRRGSTDTQYF. The CDR3 DNA reads TGTGCCAGCAGTTTAAGGAGAGGGAGCACAGATACGCAGTATTTT.

This clone was detected once. J is TRBJ2-7 and V is TRBV7-3; a possible D gene is TRBD2 (6 bases). This CDR3 region has 13 residues. Trimming cost V 5 bases and J 2 bases, with 10 bases left between them. CDR1 and CDR2 from the germline V gene are SGHTA and FQGTGA. The CDR3 sequence: CASSAGLTYEQYF. The DNA for the CDR3 is TGTGCCAGCAGCGCGGGACTCACCTACGAGCAGTACTTC.

This clone was picked up a small number of times. This sequence joins TRBV28 and TRBJ2-7; D remains unclear. CDR1 is MDHEN and CDR2 is SYDVKM in the germline V gene. The germline V and J ends were trimmed by 2 bases and 1 base, with 6 bases remaining between them. The CDR3 spans 13 residues. The CDR3: CASSLGRSYEQYV. CDR3 sequence (DNA): TGTGCCAGCAGTTTAGGTAGATCCTACGAGCAGTACGTC.

V usage is TRBV4-3 and J usage is TRBJ2-7; 8 bases align to TRBD2. The CDR3 spans 16 residues. The junction had 9 bases not matched to a gene; V was cut back by 1 base and J by 4 bases. Germline-derived CDR1 and CDR2 are LGHNA and YSLEER. The CDR3 nucleotides are TGCGCCAGCAGCCAAGGTATGGGACTAGGGCCGTACGAGCAGTACTTC. This encodes CASSQGMGLGPYEQYF.

In DNA form, the CDR3 reads TGTGCCAGCTCACCACTCGCGCCGGGAAGTAGCGGGAGCGGCACAGATACGCAGTATTTT. It translates to CASSPLAPGSSGSGTDTQYF. The J gene is TRBJ2-3, the V gene TRBV18; 9 bases are shared with TRBD2. The CDR3 has 20 residues. Per the germline V gene, CDR1 is KGHSH and CDR2 is LQKENI. With V trimmed by 1 base and J by 1 base, 15 bases remained unmatched.

A few counts support this clone. V and J are TRBV6-5 and TRBJ2-1; TRBD2 matches 13 bases. The CDR3 covers 16 residues. The V segment lost 2 bases and the J segment 9 bases; nucleotides outside the gene matches: 7. Germline assignment: CDR1 MNHEY and CDR2 SVGAGI. CDR3 in amino acids: CASSYETSGRAGEQFF. As DNA, the CDR3 is TGTGCCAGCAGTTACGAAACTAGCGGGAGGGCGGGTGAGCAGTTCTTC.